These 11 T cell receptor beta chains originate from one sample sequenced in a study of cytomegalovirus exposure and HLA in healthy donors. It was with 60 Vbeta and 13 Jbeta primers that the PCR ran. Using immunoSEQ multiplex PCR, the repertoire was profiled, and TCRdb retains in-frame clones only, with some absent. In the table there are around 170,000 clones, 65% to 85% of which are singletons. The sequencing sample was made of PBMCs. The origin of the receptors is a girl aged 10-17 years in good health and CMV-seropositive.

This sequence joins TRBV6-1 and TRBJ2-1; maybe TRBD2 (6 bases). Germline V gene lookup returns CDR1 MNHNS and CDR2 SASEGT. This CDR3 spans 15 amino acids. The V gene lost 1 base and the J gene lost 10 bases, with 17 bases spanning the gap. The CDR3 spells CASSEGLAWPREQFF. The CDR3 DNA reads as TGTGCCAGCAGTGAAGGGCTAGCGTGGCCTCGGGAGCAGTTCTTC.

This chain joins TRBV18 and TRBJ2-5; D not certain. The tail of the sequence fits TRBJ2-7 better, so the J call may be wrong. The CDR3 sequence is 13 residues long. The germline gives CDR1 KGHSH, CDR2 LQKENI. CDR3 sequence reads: CASSPSSTYEQYF. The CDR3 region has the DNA TGTGCCAGCTCGCCTTCTAGTACCTACGAGCAGTACTTC.

CDR3 nucleotides: TGTGCCAGCACCTCAAACAGGGACACTGAAGCTTTCTTT. Residues: CASTSNRDTEAFF. This rearrangement joins TRBV7-2 to TRBJ1-1; TRBD1 is a possible D gene (6 bases). This CDR3 spans 13 amino acids. V lost 7 bases to trimming and J lost 3 bases, with 12 bases between them. Looked up from germline, CDR1 is SGHTA and CDR2 is FQGNSA. The variable domain in full, with the rest retrieved from reference TRBV7-2 and TRBJ1-1, is GAGVSQSPSNKVTEKGKDVELRCDPISGHTALYWYRQSLGQGLEFLIYFQGNSAPDKSGLPSDRFSAERTGGSVSTLTIQRTQQEDSAVYLCASTSNRDTEAFFGQGTRLTVV.

CDR3 DNA: TGTGCCAGCAGCCTCGGGGGAGGGTGGGAAAAACTGTTTTTT. Its protein is CASSLGGGWEKLFF. The chain links TRBV25-1 to TRBJ1-4; perhaps TRBD1 as D (5 bases). V lost 6 bases and J 8 bases, leaving 16 bases between the germline ends. This CDR3 has 14 amino acids. Germline assignment: CDR1 MGHDK and CDR2 SYGVNS.

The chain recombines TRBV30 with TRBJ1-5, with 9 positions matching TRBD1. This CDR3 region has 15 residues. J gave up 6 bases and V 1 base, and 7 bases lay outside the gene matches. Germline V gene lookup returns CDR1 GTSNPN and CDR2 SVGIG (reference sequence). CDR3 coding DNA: TGTGCCTGGAGTGCGGCCGGGACAGGGACTCAGCCCCAGCATTTT. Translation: CAWSAAGTGTQPQHF.

The CDR3 coding sequence is TGTGCCAGCAGTCCTAACAGGGGCTCCTACAATGAGCAGTTCTTC. It specifies CASSPNRGSYNEQFF. The genes are TRBV6-5 and TRBJ2-1; TRBD1 matches at 7 bases. Germline CDR1 is MNHEY and CDR2 is SVGAGI. The CDR3 runs to 15 residues. V lost 5 bases, J lost 0 bases, and 4 bases stayed unmatched.

In nucleotides, the CDR3 is TGTGCCAGCAGCCTAGGGCTGGGGGCCACTGAAGCTTTCTTT. Its protein is CASSLGLGATEAFF. V and J are TRBV11-1 and TRBJ1-1, with D perhaps TRBD1 (6 bases). V was clipped by 5 bases and J by 4 bases, with 14 bases between them. The germline V gene encodes CDR1 SGHAT and CDR2 FQDESV (reference sequence). This CDR3 contains 14 residues.

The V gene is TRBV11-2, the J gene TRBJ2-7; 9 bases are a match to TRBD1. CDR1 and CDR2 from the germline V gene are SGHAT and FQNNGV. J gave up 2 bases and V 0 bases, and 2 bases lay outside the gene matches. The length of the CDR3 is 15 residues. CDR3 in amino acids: CASSLERTGAYEQYF. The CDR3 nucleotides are TGTGCCAGCAGCTTAGAGAGGACAGGGGCCTACGAGCAGTACTTC.

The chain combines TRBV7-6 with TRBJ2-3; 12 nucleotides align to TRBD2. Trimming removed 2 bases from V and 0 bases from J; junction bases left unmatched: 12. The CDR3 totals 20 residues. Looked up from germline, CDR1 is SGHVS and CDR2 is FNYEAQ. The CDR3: CASSLLGGLAGGDSTDTQYF. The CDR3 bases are TGTGCCAGCAGCTTACTAGGGGGGCTAGCGGGAGGGGACAGCACAGATACGCAGTATTTT.

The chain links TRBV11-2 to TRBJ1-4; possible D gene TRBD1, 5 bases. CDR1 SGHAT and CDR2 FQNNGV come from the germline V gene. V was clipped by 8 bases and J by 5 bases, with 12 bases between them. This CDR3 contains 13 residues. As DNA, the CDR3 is TGTGCCAGCGGCCGGACAAGGAATGAAAAACTGTTTTTT. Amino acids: CASGRTRNEKLFF.

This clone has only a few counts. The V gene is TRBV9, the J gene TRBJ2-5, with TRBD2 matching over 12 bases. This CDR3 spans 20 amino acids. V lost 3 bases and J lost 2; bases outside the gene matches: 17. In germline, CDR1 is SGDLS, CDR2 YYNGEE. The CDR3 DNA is TGTGCCAGCAGCGACTCCCTACCCTGGACTAGCGGGACATATCAAGAGACCCAGTACTTC. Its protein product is CASSDSLPWTSGTYQETQYF.